What follows are 21 T cell receptor beta chains derived from one specimen sequenced in a study of cytomegalovirus exposure and HLA in healthy donors. The PCR contained 60 Vbeta and 13 Jbeta primers. Assay used: immunoSEQ multiplex PCR; TCRdb lists only in-frame clones, some missing. The table lists about 160,000 clones, roughly 80% of them singletons, with about 4.3% in the top ten. The sample was PBMCs. Receptor source: a man aged 30-40 years in good health and CMV-seronegative.

This sequence joins TRBV5-6 and TRBJ2-7, with 16 bases that match TRBD2. CDR1 SGHDT and CDR2 YYEEEE come from the germline V gene. The CDR3 is 17 residues long. V lost 6 bases to trimming and J lost 4 bases; unmatched junction nucleotides: 10. The CDR3 bases are TGTGCCAGCACCCACTTGGGACTAGCGGGGGGGACGTACGAGCAGTACTTC. Its protein is CASTHLGLAGGTYEQYF.

The chain recombines TRBV7-9 with TRBJ2-5; tentative D call: TRBD2 (6 bases). The CDR3 totals 13 residues. Germline CDR1 reads SEHNR; CDR2 reads FQNEAQ (reference sequence). Trimming stripped 0 bases from V and 7 bases from J, with 9 bases between. The chain's CDR3 is CASSLALGGTQYF. The CDR3 region has the DNA TGTGCCAGCAGCTTAGCATTGGGGGGGACCCAGTACTTC.

The V gene is TRBV19, the J gene TRBJ2-7; a weak D match, TRBD2 (6 bases). Trimming stripped 6 bases from V and 7 bases from J, with 25 bases between. Germline CDR1 reads LNHDA; CDR2 reads SQIVND (reference sequence). CDR3 length equals 16 residues. CDR3 protein: CASSPMAPGATWEQYF. CDR3 in DNA: TGTGCCAGTAGCCCCATGGCCCCGGGAGCCACTTGGGAGCAGTACTTC.

This chain uses TRBV29-1 with TRBJ1-5, with 10 bases lining up with TRBD1. Germline trimming cut 6 bases from V and 0 bases from J; bases unmatched to any gene: 5. The CDR3 consists of 15 residues. In germline, CDR1 is SQVTM, CDR2 ANQGSEA. As DNA, the CDR3 is TGCAGCGTGACCGGGACAGGGGATAGCAATCAGCCCCAGCATTTT. This encodes CSVTGTGDSNQPQHF.

The chain carries TRBV5-4 and TRBJ2-1; D is uncertain. The CDR3 runs 15 residues. V was pared by 4 bases and J by 0 bases, with 11 bases between. CDR1 and CDR2 (germline): SGHNT, YYREEE (reference sequence). In DNA form, the CDR3 reads TGTGCCAGCAGCCCCAGTCGGAGCTCCTACAATGAGCAGTTCTTC. It codes for CASSPSRSSYNEQFF.

This chain links TRBV27 with TRBJ2-5; TRBD2 matches 10 bases. The CDR3 covers 15 residues. CDR1 and CDR2 (germline): MNHEY, SMNVEV (reference sequence). J gave up 5 bases and V 6 bases, and 9 bases lay outside the gene matches. For the CDR3, the DNA is TGTGCCAGCAGGACAACCCTAGCGGGAGTGGAGACCCAGTACTTC. Translated, it gives CASRTTLAGVETQYF.

The chain combines TRBV5-1 with TRBJ1-1; TRBD1 agrees at 7 bases. This CDR3 region has 14 residues. J gave up 3 bases and V 0 bases, and 2 bases lay outside the gene matches. CDR1 and CDR2 (germline): SGHRS, YFSETQ. This CDR3 reads CASSLVTGDTEAFF. CDR3 sequence (DNA): TGCGCCAGCAGCTTGGTTACAGGGGACACTGAAGCTTTCTTT.

The chain combines TRBV5-1 with TRBJ2-3; D is ambiguous. Germline CDR1 is SGHRS and CDR2 is YFSETQ. Trimming left V 0 bases short and J 1 base short, with 6 bases between. The CDR3 runs to 14 residues. The CDR3 loop is CASSLAGGTDTQYF. CDR3 bases: TGCGCCAGCAGCTTGGCCGGAGGCACAGATACGCAGTATTTT.

Here the CDR3 reads CASSVDPPVEGTKDTQYF. The DNA of the CDR3 is TGTGCCAGCAGCGTAGACCCTCCCGTTGAGGGAACCAAAGATACGCAGTATTTT. This chain joins TRBV9 and TRBJ2-3, with D possibly being TRBD2 (5 bases). V dropped 0 bases and J dropped 5 bases, with 22 bases sitting between them. The CDR3 loop spans 18 amino acids. Germline CDR1 SGDLS, CDR2 YYNGEE.

The chain combines TRBV7-9 with TRBJ1-5; TRBD1 matches at 11 bases. Germline CDR1 SEHNR, CDR2 FQNEAQ (reference sequence). Trimming at V came to 6 bases and at J to 11 bases, leaving 12 bases not matched to a gene. This CDR3 has 15 residues. In nucleotides, the CDR3 is TGTGCCAGCAGTTCCGGGACAGGGGGAAGATCAGCCCAGCATTTT. Protein product: CASSSGTGGRSAQHF.

J is TRBJ2-7 and V is TRBV5-1; tentatively, D is TRBD2 (5 bases). The V gene lost 0 bases and the J gene lost 5 bases, with 15 bases spanning the gap. Looked up from germline, CDR1 is SGHRS and CDR2 is YFSETQ. There are 15 residues in the CDR3. The CDR3 DNA sequence: TGCGCCAGCAGCTTGGTCCCGGAGGCGGACCACGAGCAGTACTTC. The encoded protein is CASSLVPEADHEQYF.

The chain uses TRBV20-1 and TRBJ1-4, with D unresolved. The germline CDR1 and CDR2 sequences are DFQATT and SNEGSKA (reference sequence). The CDR3 consists of 11 residues. Trimming removed 3 bases at V and 5 bases at J, with 4 bases between. The CDR3 loop is CSASYNEKLFF. CDR3 DNA: TGCAGTGCTAGCTACAATGAAAAACTGTTTTTT.

The rearrangement uses TRBV7-8 and TRBJ2-7, with D possibly matching TRBD1 (7 bases). CDR1 is SGHVS and CDR2 is FQNEAQ in the germline V gene. The CDR3 extends over 18 amino acids. V was pared by 1 base and J by 2 bases, with 21 bases between. This CDR3 is CASSLGRGLGRRAYEQYF. CDR3 DNA sequence: TGTGCCAGCAGCTTAGGGAGGGGGCTGGGACGGCGAGCCTACGAGCAGTACTTC. Full variable domain (remainder filled in from reference TRBV7-8 and TRBJ2-7): GAGVSQSPRYKVAKRGQDVALRCDPISGHVSLFWYQQALGQGPEFLTYFQNEAQLDKSGLPSDRFFAERPEGSVSTLKIQRTQQEDSAVYLCASSLGRGLGRRAYEQYFGPGTRLTVT.

V and J are TRBV30 and TRBJ2-1, with 11 bases that match TRBD2. CDR3 length equals 14 residues. V lost 1 base, J lost 5 bases, and 1 base stayed unmatched. Germline CDR1 is GTSNPN and CDR2 is SVGIG (reference sequence). The CDR3 region is CAWSELAGDNEQFF. The DNA of the CDR3 is TGTGCCTGGAGTGAACTAGCGGGAGACAATGAGCAGTTCTTC.

J is TRBJ1-1 and V is TRBV5-4; the D gene is possibly TRBD1 (6 bases). The CDR3 length is 16 residues. CDR1 is SGHNT, CDR2 YYREEE, per germline (reference sequence). With 2 bases removed from V and 0 bases from J, the gap between germline ends came to 14 bases. This CDR3 is CASSLGQGSMNTEAFF. CDR3 sequence (DNA): TGTGCCAGCAGCTTAGGGCAGGGGAGCATGAACACTGAAGCTTTCTTT.

The rearrangement links TRBV6-1 to TRBJ1-1, with 8 bases lining up with TRBD1. The CDR3 is made up of 14 amino acids. V dropped 6 bases and J dropped 1; count of bases not matched to a gene: 4. The V gene's germline CDR1 is MNHNS and CDR2 SASEGT. CDR3 protein: CASRDTGGNTEAFF. DNA of the CDR3: TGTGCCAGCAGGGATACAGGGGGGAACACTGAAGCTTTCTTT.

The rearrangement uses TRBV7-2 and TRBJ2-7; 10 nucleotides match TRBD2. This CDR3 has 14 residues. V lost 3 bases and J lost 3; bases outside the gene matches: 2. Germline V lookup: CDR1 SGHTA, CDR2 FQGNSA. In DNA form, the CDR3 reads TGTGCCAGCAGCTTCTCTAGCGGGGGCTACGAGCAGTACTTC. This sequence encodes CASSFSSGGYEQYF.

The V and J genes are TRBV27 and TRBJ2-4; TRBD1 agrees at 8 bases. The CDR3 has 16 residues. Trimming cost V 0 bases and J 5 bases; bases outside gene matches: 6. CDR1 and CDR2 (germline): MNHEY, SMNVEV (reference sequence). For the CDR3, the DNA is TGTGCCAGCAGTTTATCCTTGACAGGGGCAGAAAACATTCAGTACTTC. Amino acids: CASSLSLTGAENIQYF.

V is TRBV9 and J is TRBJ2-1, with D perhaps TRBD2 (6 bases). The CDR3 has 16 residues. CDR1 is SGDLS, CDR2 YYNGEE, per germline. The V end lost 5 bases, the J end lost 6 bases, and 21 bases lay between the germline ends. The CDR3 protein is CASSPRDPQEGNEQFF. The CDR3 DNA is TGTGCCAGCAGTCCCCGGGACCCCCAGGAGGGCAATGAGCAGTTCTTC.

The chain links TRBV19 to TRBJ1-1, with D hard to call. Looked up from germline, CDR1 is LNHDA and CDR2 is SQIVND (reference sequence). Trimming cost V 5 bases and J 3 bases, with 10 bases left between them. CDR3 size: 13 residues. The CDR3 protein is CASSLNRDTEAFF. The CDR3 nucleotides are TGTGCCAGTAGTTTAAACCGAGACACTGAAGCTTTCTTT.

This chain joins TRBV10-3 and TRBJ2-1; D may be TRBD2 (5 bases). The CDR3 has 18 amino acids. CDR1 is ENHRY and CDR2 is SYGVKD in the germline V gene. V was pared by 0 bases and J by 5 bases, with 20 bases between. The CDR3, as DNA: TGTGCCATCAGTGAGTCTACCGCGACGGGATCTCCCAACAATGAGCAGTTCTTC. Protein product: CAISESTATGSPNNEQFF.